Shown below are 11 T cell receptor beta chains from a single sample sequenced in a study of identical twins' blood T cells. TCRdb analysed the 5' RACE reads with MiXCR anew, one entry per CDR3 protein. This sample has hundreds of thousands of distinct CDR3 sequences; 25% to 35% occur once, and the top ten carry around 5.6%. The sample was PBMCs. The receptors were sampled from a woman aged 18 to 55 in good health.

This clonotype came up a few times. The chain couples TRBV30 to TRBJ1-2; no clear D gene. CDR3 length: 11 amino acids. Germline values: CDR1 GTSNPN, CDR2 SVGIG (reference sequence). Trimming cost V 3 bases and J 5 bases, with 7 bases left between them. The CDR3 sequence is CAWSGQYGYTF. The CDR3 nucleotides are TGTGCCTGGAGCGGCCAGTATGGCTACACCTTC. The whole variable domain, filled in from reference TRBV30 and TRBJ1-2, reads SQTIHQWPATLVQPVGSPLSLECTVEGTSNPNLYWYRQAAGRGLQLLFYSVGIGQISSEVPQNLSASRPQDRQFILSSKKLLLSDSGFYLCAWSGQYGYTFGSGTRLTVV.

This clonotype was found a few times. CDR3 residues: CASSESGYTEAFF. In DNA, the CDR3 is TGTGCCAGCAGTGAGTCTGGGTACACTGAAGCTTTCTTT. The chain is built from TRBV6-4 and TRBJ1-1; D not resolved. The CDR3 sequence is 13 residues long. Germline CDR1 is MRHNA and CDR2 is SNTAGT. The V end was cut by 3 bases, the J end by 3 bases, with 8 bases between.

V usage is TRBV9 and J usage is TRBJ1-5, with D unclear. CDR3 length: 17 residues. CDR1 is SGDLS, CDR2 YYNGEE, per germline. Trimming removed 4 bases at V and 3 bases at J, with 20 bases between. The DNA for the CDR3 is TGTGCCAGCAGCTCCGGAGGCGTCGGAGGGTACAATCAGCCCCAGCATTTT. It yields the protein CASSSGGVGGYNQPQHF. Using reference TRBV9 and TRBJ1-5 for the parts outside the CDR3, the full variable domain is DSGVTQTPKHLITATGQRVTLRCSPRSGDLSVYWYQQSLDQGLQFLIQYYNGEERAKGNILERFSAQQFPDLHSELNLSSLELGDSALYFCASSSGGVGGYNQPQHFGDGTRLSIL.

This chain joins TRBV5-1 and TRBJ2-2; possibly TRBD1 for D (6 bases). Looked up from germline, CDR1 is SGHRS and CDR2 is YFSETQ. V dropped 1 base and J dropped 3 bases, with 16 bases sitting between them. The length of the CDR3 is 17 residues. This CDR3 reads CASSLMTGGADTGELFF. The DNA of the CDR3 is TGCGCCAGCAGCTTGATGACAGGAGGCGCGGACACCGGGGAGCTGTTTTTT.

J is TRBJ1-2 and V is TRBV19; D unresolved. Trimming removed 5 bases at V and 8 bases at J, with 15 bases between. Germline V gene sequence: CDR1 LNHDA, CDR2 SQIVND (reference sequence). The CDR3 has 13 residues. Here the CDR3 reads CASSFLKGGGYTF. As DNA, the CDR3 is TGTGCCAGTAGTTTTCTGAAGGGAGGGGGCTACACCTTC.

There are a few counts of this clonotype. The chain uses TRBV6-5 and TRBJ2-1; 12 bases are a match to TRBD2. Germline CDR1 and CDR2: MNHEY and SVGAGI. This CDR3 is 18 amino acids long. The J segment lost 6 bases and the V segment lost 2 bases, leaving 11 bases of the junction unmatched. CDR3 DNA: TGTGCCAGCAGTTACGGGCAAAGACTAGCGGGAGTTAGCAATGAGCAGTTCTTC. Encoded protein: CASSYGQRLAGVSNEQFF.

This clonotype was observed once. The chain couples TRBV13 to TRBJ2-7; D uncertain. The CDR3 has 12 residues. Looked up from germline, CDR1 is PRHDT and CDR2 is FYEKMQ (reference sequence). The V gene lost 4 bases and the J gene lost 6 bases, with 10 bases spanning the gap. The CDR3 DNA reads TGTGCCAGCAGCTCCATCCTCGGCGAGCAGTACTTC. Translated, it gives CASSSILGEQYF. Based on the CDR3 plus reference TRBV13 and TRBJ2-7, the full variable domain is AAGVIQSPRHLIKEKRETATLKCYPIPRHDTVYWYQQGPGQDPQFLISFYEKMQSDKGSIPDRFSAQQFSDYHSELNMSSLELGDSALYFCASSSILGEQYFGPGTRLTVT.

This chain links TRBV10-1 with TRBJ1-5; tentative D call: TRBD1 (6 bases). V lost 2 bases and J 2 bases, leaving 13 bases between the germline ends. The CDR3 totals 16 residues. The germline V gene encodes CDR1 WNHNN and CDR2 SYGVQD (reference sequence). In DNA, the CDR3 is TGCGCCAGCAGTGAGAGAGTGACAGGTCGCAATCAGCCCCAGCATTTT. This sequence encodes CASSERVTGRNQPQHF.

The gene calls are TRBV4-3 and TRBJ2-1, with 11 bases that match TRBD2. CDR1 is LGHNA, CDR2 YSLEER, per germline. The CDR3 has 17 residues. J lost 6 bases, V lost 2 bases, and 9 bases had no gene match. CDR3 DNA: TGCGCCAGCAGCCAAAAATTAGCGGGAGGGCCTCTCAATGAGCAGTTCTTC. Translated: CASSQKLAGGPLNEQFF.

Concerning this clonotype itself: Germline is not matched at one junction end, which may reflect a read error. The chain employs TRBV5-5 and TRBJ2-1, with a weak D call TRBD1 (5 bases). The CDR3 contains 15 residues. Germline V CDR1 and CDR2: SGHKS, YYEKEE (reference sequence). DNA of the CDR3: TGTGCCAGCGGCTTTCAAGGGGCTGGCTACAATGAGCAGTTCTTC. Encoded protein: CASGFQGAGYNEQFF.

Only a few counts were recorded for this clonotype. The chain joins TRBV20-1 to TRBJ2-3; a possible D gene is TRBD2 (5 bases). The CDR3 contains 14 residues. V lost 4 bases and J 0 bases, leaving 11 bases between the germline ends. CDR1 DFQATT and CDR2 SNEGSKA come from the germline V gene (reference sequence). CDR3 protein: CSAIVGSSTDTQYF. The CDR3 DNA sequence: TGCAGTGCTATCGTGGGGAGCAGCACAGATACGCAGTATTTT.